The 9 T cell receptor beta chains in this list originate from one sample, sequenced in a study of T cell responses to AZD1222 COVID-19 vaccine. The protocol was immunoSEQ multiplex PCR, while the TCRdb copy is restricted to in-frame clones and leaves out a portion. The sample shows some 86,000 clones, more than 75% of them seen only once. Sequencing used peripheral blood, obtained on day 0 of AZD1222 vaccination. The receptors originated from an adult in good health.

The V call is TRBV6-2 or TRBV6-3, the J call TRBJ1-2; D is unclear. CDR3 size: 13 residues. Germline CDR1 and CDR2: MNHEY and SVGEGT. The ends were cut back, 5 bases at V and 6 bases at J, with 13 bases in the middle. Here the CDR3 reads CASSQPPMDGYTF. The CDR3 DNA reads as TGTGCCAGCAGTCAACCCCCAATGGATGGCTACACCTTC.

This chain connects TRBV2 to TRBJ1-1, with 9 nucleotides matching TRBD1. This CDR3 comprises 13 residues. Germline trimming cut 1 base from V and 8 bases from J; bases unmatched to any gene: 2. CDR1 and CDR2 (germline): SNHLY, FYNNEI. In DNA form, the CDR3 reads TGTGCCAGCAGTGAAGGGGGACAGGGAGAAGCTTTCTTT. Encoded protein: CASSEGGQGEAFF.

The gene calls are TRBV5-4 and TRBJ1-2; perhaps TRBD1 as D (5 bases). The V end lost 4 bases, the J end lost 0 bases, and 13 bases lay between the germline ends. The CDR3 sequence is 15 residues long. Germline V gene lookup returns CDR1 SGHNT and CDR2 YYREEE (reference sequence). CDR3 sequence: CASSQASGTNYGYTF. The CDR3 region has the DNA TGTGCCAGCAGCCAAGCCTCAGGGACTAACTATGGCTACACCTTC.

CDR3 nucleotides: TGTGCCAGTAGTAACCTAGCGGGGGGGCTCACAGATACGCAGTATTTT. As protein: CASSNLAGGLTDTQYF. This sequence joins TRBV19 and TRBJ2-3; TRBD2 agrees at 12 bases. Germline-derived CDR1 and CDR2 are LNHDA and SQIVND (reference sequence). The length of the CDR3 is 16 residues. J gave up 2 bases and V 4 bases, and 4 bases lay outside the gene matches.

This rearrangement joins TRBV6-5 to TRBJ1-1, with TRBD1 identical over 7 bases. Germline V gene sequence: CDR1 MNHEY, CDR2 SVGAGI. Unmatched junction bases numbered 6, after V lost 0 bases and J lost 5 bases. The CDR3 length is 15 residues. CDR3 in DNA: TGTGCCAGCAGTTACTCGAGGGGGCTCGGGACTGAAGCTTTCTTT. It is translated as CASSYSRGLGTEAFF.

The rearrangement joins TRBV5-8 to TRBJ2-7; D might be TRBD2 (5 bases). CDR3 size: 17 residues. V lost 0 bases and J lost 3, with 19 bases in between. From germline, CDR1 is SGHTS and CDR2 YDEGEE. CDR3 sequence reads: CASSLEGFTARGYEQYF. The CDR3 DNA is TGTGCCAGCAGCTTGGAGGGTTTCACAGCCCGGGGCTACGAGCAGTACTTC. Variable domain in full (rest from reference TRBV5-8 and TRBJ2-7): EAGVTQSPTHLIKTRGQQATLRCSPISGHTSVYWYQQALGLGLQFLLWYDEGEERNRGNFPPRFSGRQFPNYSSELNVNALELEDSALYLCASSLEGFTARGYEQYFGPGTRLTVT.

The chain combines TRBV3-1 (or the pseudogene TRBV3-2) with TRBJ2-1; D is undetermined. The CDR3 length is 17 residues. Trimming took off 0 bases at V and 0 bases at J, with 12 bases between the two ends. Germline lookup yields CDR1 LGHDT and CDR2 YNNKEL (reference sequence). The CDR3 protein is CASSQDGLAVSYNEQFF. The CDR3 nucleotides are TGTGCCAGCAGCCAAGATGGATTGGCGGTCTCCTACAATGAGCAGTTCTTC.

The chain joins TRBV7-8 to TRBJ2-7; TRBD1 matches at 12 bases. The CDR3 extends over 17 amino acids. The germline V gene encodes CDR1 SGHVS and CDR2 FQNEAQ. Trimming removed 4 bases from V and 4 bases from J; junction bases left unmatched: 11. This chain's CDR3 is CASSSRPQGQGAYEQYF. CDR3 bases: TGTGCCAGCAGCTCCCGACCACAGGGACAGGGGGCATACGAGCAGTACTTC.

V and J are TRBV6-5 and TRBJ1-5, with D possibly being TRBD1 (5 bases). Deletions cut 6 bases from V and 1 base from J, with 10 bases between. Per the germline V gene, CDR1 is MNHEY and CDR2 is SVGAGI. The CDR3 contains 14 residues. CDR3 region: CASRTGRSNQPQHF. The CDR3 DNA reads TGTGCCAGCAGAACGGGACGGAGCAATCAGCCCCAGCATTTT.